Many counts were recorded for the clone carrying this T cell receptor (beta chain). These data are taken from a study of spatial heterogeneity in lung cancer. Documented time point: sample taken at primary tumor resection. Each CDR3 protein gets one entry after TCRdb re-called the 5' RACE reads with MiXCR. In the table there are over 45,000 distinct CDR3 sequences, approximately 5.3% of which are singletons. The sequences come from PBMCs, collected at surgery. The source is a male donor with early-stage non-small cell lung cancer.

CDR3 nucleotide sequence: TGTGCCAGCATCGCTGGGGGGGGAAACACCATATATTTT. Residues: CASIAGGGNTIYF. The V gene is TRBV7-2, the J gene TRBJ1-3; perhaps TRBD1 as D (5 bases). The CDR3 consists of 13 residues. V was shortened by 7 bases and J by 4 bases, with 11 bases between the two germline ends. CDR1 is SGHTA, CDR2 FQGNSA, per germline.